The 20 T cell receptor beta chains reported below all come from one sample, sequenced in a study of blood T cell repertoires in COVID-19 (dated by TCRdb to the early 2020s). Library method: the immunoSEQ multiplex PCR assay. TCRdb re-hosts the immuneACCESS table, in-frame sequences only. Its copies lack some clones; in the studies checked, an unresolved V gene accounts for under half of them, and the cause for the rest is not known. The sample records 170,000 or so clones, 88% of which are singletons. Of the sample, about 9.4% falls within the top ten clones. Sample: PBMCs or T cells enriched from blood (not recorded which). The receptors were sampled from a woman in her late teens or twenties who had recovered from COVID-19.

The chain employs TRBV4-3 and TRBJ1-4; tentative D call: TRBD1 (6 bases). V lost 5 bases to trimming and J lost 4 bases, with 11 bases between them. The CDR3 extends over 14 amino acids. Germline CDR1 is LGHNA and CDR2 is YSLEER. The CDR3 spells CASSFGQINEKLFF. The DNA of the CDR3 is TGCGCCAGCAGCTTCGGACAGATTAATGAAAAACTGTTTTTT.

V usage is TRBV11-2 and J usage is TRBJ2-7; D perhaps matches TRBD2 (7 bases). Germline CDR1 reads SGHAT; CDR2 reads FQNNGV. Deletions cut 4 bases from V and 6 bases from J, with 16 bases between. The CDR3 is made up of 14 amino acids. The CDR3 protein is CASSSLWGGSEQYF. Written as DNA, the CDR3 is TGTGCCAGCAGCTCGCTGTGGGGGGGCAGCGAGCAGTACTTC.

This sequence joins TRBV28 and TRBJ2-1; D may be TRBD1 (5 bases). The germline gives CDR1 MDHEN, CDR2 SYDVKM. Trimming shortened V by 6 bases and J by 1 base, and 16 bases separated the two germline ends. The CDR3 is made up of 16 amino acids. CDR3 region: CASSPGAGNSYNEQFF. For the CDR3, the DNA is TGTGCCAGCAGCCCTGGGGCAGGAAATTCCTACAATGAGCAGTTCTTC.

J is TRBJ2-7 and V is TRBV5-1, with TRBD1 identical over 8 bases. From germline, CDR1 is SGHRS and CDR2 YFSETQ. This CDR3 comprises 15 residues. V dropped 4 bases and J dropped 3; count of bases not matched to a gene: 9. Here the CDR3 reads CASSRTGSLDYEQYF. Here the CDR3 DNA reads TGCGCCAGCAGCCGGACAGGGTCCCTTGACTACGAGCAGTACTTC.

The gene calls are TRBV28 and TRBJ1-5; a weak D match, TRBD1 (5 bases). The germline V gene has CDR1 MDHEN and CDR2 SYDVKM. The length of the CDR3 is 16 residues. The V gene lost 2 bases and the J gene lost 5 bases, with 16 bases spanning the gap. The DNA for the CDR3 is TGTGCCAGCAGTTTAGGGGCTGGGGGAGGGGATCAGCCCCAGCATTTT. This codes for CASSLGAGGGDQPQHF.

The chain uses TRBV10-2 and TRBJ2-3; D perhaps matches TRBD1 (6 bases). CDR3 length: 15 amino acids. Germline V lookup: CDR1 WSHSY, CDR2 SAAADI. V was shortened by 6 bases and J by 2 bases, with 15 bases between the two germline ends. The CDR3 sequence: CASSPVGGPTDTQYF. The CDR3 bases are TGCGCCAGCAGCCCTGTTGGGGGCCCCACAGATACGCAGTATTTT.

The chain couples TRBV18 to TRBJ2-7; 7 bases fit TRBD1. V shed 5 bases, J shed 5 bases, and the junction held 15 bases outside the gene matches. Per the germline V gene, CDR1 is KGHSH and CDR2 is LQKENI. CDR3 size: 16 residues. This CDR3 is CASSSEQTGEGNEQYF. The CDR3 DNA is TGTGCCAGCTCATCGGAACAAACAGGGGAAGGCAACGAGCAGTACTTC. Variable domain in full (rest from reference TRBV18 and TRBJ2-7): NAGVMQNPRHLVRRRGQEARLRCSPMKGHSHVYWYRQLPEEGLKFMVYLQKENIIDESGMPKERFSAEFPKEGPSILRIQQVVRGDSAAYFCASSSEQTGEGNEQYFGPGTRLTVT.

This chain uses TRBV20-1 with TRBJ1-4; TRBD1 might be the D (5 bases). This CDR3 spans 11 amino acids. Germline loops: CDR1 DFQATT, CDR2 SNEGSKA (reference sequence). V lost 1 base and J lost 8, with 5 bases in between. The CDR3 protein is CSARGTEKLFF. The CDR3 coding sequence is TGCAGTGCTAGAGGGACAGAAAAACTGTTTTTT.

The chain employs TRBV7-8 and TRBJ2-5, with TRBD2 as a possible D gene (7 bases). Germline V CDR1 and CDR2: SGHVS, FQNEAQ. The CDR3 contains 16 residues. Deletions cut 8 bases from V and 5 bases from J, with 24 bases between. DNA of the CDR3: TGTGCCAGCTCCCGGGTTGGGGGCGGGGGTCTGGAGACCCAGTACTTC. Amino acids: CASSRVGGGGLETQYF.

V usage is TRBV6-2 or TRBV6-3 and J usage is TRBJ2-6; TRBD1 matches at 7 bases. J gave up 0 bases and V 5 bases, and 7 bases lay outside the gene matches. Germline CDR1 MNHEY, CDR2 SVGEGT. The length of the CDR3 is 17 residues. The CDR3 DNA follows: TGTGCCAGCAGTCAAATGGGACAGACCTCTGGGGCCAACGTCCTGACTTTC. Amino acids: CASSQMGQTSGANVLTF.

The chain has TRBV18 and TRBJ2-3; D gene unclear. Looked up from germline, CDR1 is KGHSH and CDR2 is LQKENI. Trimming removed 2 bases at V and 4 bases at J, with 4 bases between. The CDR3 contains 12 residues. The CDR3 protein is CASSPIADTQYF. The CDR3 DNA sequence: TGTGCCAGCTCACCAATCGCAGATACGCAGTATTTT.

This clone was counted once. Written as DNA, the CDR3 is TGTGCCAGCAGCTCACAGGGGAGGAATTCACCCCTCCACTTT. Residues: CASSSQGRNSPLHF. The chain joins TRBV2 to TRBJ1-6; 7 nucleotides match TRBD1. The V gene's germline CDR1 is SNHLY and CDR2 FYNNEI. This CDR3 is 14 amino acids long. Trimming cost V 6 bases and J 7 bases; bases outside gene matches: 6. Using reference TRBV2 and TRBJ1-6 for the parts outside the CDR3, the full variable domain is EPEVTQTPSHQVTQMGQEVILRCVPISNHLYFYWYRQILGQKVEFLVSFYNNEISEKSEIFDDQFSVERPDGSNFTLKIRSTKLEDSAMYFCASSSQGRNSPLHFGNGTRLTVT.

The chain recombines TRBV5-1 with TRBJ2-7; 9 nucleotides align to TRBD1. The CDR3 is 15 residues long. Germline assignment: CDR1 SGHRS and CDR2 YFSETQ. After removal of 0 bases from V and 2 bases from J, the junction contained 3 bases not matched to a gene. CDR3 sequence reads: CASSLAGQGPYEQYF. DNA for the CDR3: TGCGCCAGCAGCTTGGCGGGACAGGGTCCCTACGAGCAGTACTTC.

Here the CDR3 DNA reads TGTGCCAGCAGTGAATCTGAGCGGACCAATTCACCCCTCCACTTT. Translated: CASSESERTNSPLHF. V is TRBV25-1 and J is TRBJ1-6; no clear D gene. This CDR3 is 15 amino acids long. The germline gives CDR1 MGHDK, CDR2 SYGVNS. Trimming pared 1 base from V and 7 bases from J, leaving 11 bases between.

V and J are TRBV29-1 and TRBJ2-7; D possibly corresponds to TRBD1 (5 bases). The CDR3 extends over 15 amino acids. V was cut by 1 base and J by 1 base, with 14 bases left in between. The germline V gene encodes CDR1 SQVTM and CDR2 ANQGSEA. The CDR3 is CSVEAPGSQSYEQYF. The CDR3 DNA is TGCAGCGTTGAAGCACCAGGGTCGCAGTCCTACGAGCAGTACTTC.

The V and J genes are TRBV7-8 and TRBJ1-6; no reliable D call. Germline assignment: CDR1 SGHVS and CDR2 FQNEAQ. This CDR3 has 14 residues. V was shortened by 3 bases and J by 3 bases, with 6 bases between the two germline ends. The CDR3 coding sequence is TGTGCCAGCAGCTTCAACATCTATAATTCACCCCTCCACTTT. Protein product: CASSFNIYNSPLHF.

This chain links TRBV27 with TRBJ1-1; TRBD1 matches at 10 bases. Trimming removed 4 bases from V and 5 bases from J; junction bases left unmatched: 4. The CDR3 loop spans 14 amino acids. The germline V gene encodes CDR1 MNHEY and CDR2 SMNVEV (reference sequence). CDR3: CASSSGQGWTEAFF. The CDR3 DNA reads as TGTGCCAGCAGTTCGGGACAGGGGTGGACTGAAGCTTTCTTT.

The chain links TRBV4-3 to TRBJ2-6; the D gene is possibly TRBD2 (5 bases). V was trimmed by 0 bases and J by 9 bases, leaving 24 bases between them. Germline V CDR1 and CDR2: LGHNA, YSLEER. This CDR3 is 19 amino acids long. The CDR3 nucleotides are TGCGCCAGCAGCCAAGAGGTACGTTTTCGGGGTCTATTGAACAACGTCCTGACTTTC. Translating gives CASSQEVRFRGLLNNVLTF.

This clone was counted between two and nine times. The chain couples TRBV6-1 to TRBJ1-2, with 7 bases that match TRBD1. With V trimmed by 3 bases and J by 8 bases, 9 bases remained unmatched. This CDR3 contains 14 residues. Germline-derived CDR1 and CDR2 are MNHNS and SASEGT. The CDR3 spells CASSDRDRSMGYTF. CDR3 in DNA: TGTGCCAGCAGTGATCGGGACAGATCCATGGGCTACACCTTC.

This chain links TRBV10-2 with TRBJ1-2; 8 positions match TRBD1. The CDR3 is 14 amino acids. CDR1 and CDR2 (germline): WSHSY, SAAADI. J was trimmed by 13 bases and V by 0 bases; bases with no gene match: 10. The CDR3 region is CASSESGQAMAGTF. The DNA for the CDR3 is TGCGCCAGCAGTGAGTCGGGACAGGCTATGGCGGGCACCTTC.